This is a list of T cell receptor beta chains from one sample in a study of glioma-infiltrating T cells. TCRdb re-derived calls from the multiplex PCR reads in MiXCR, one entry per CDR3 protein. The repertoire includes about 94,000 distinct CDR3 sequences, about 25% of them detected once, and about 6.7% sits in the top ten. The sequenced sample was glioma tissue, nonneoplastic brain tissue, or PBMCs (not recorded which). The source is a human donor with low-grade glioma or glioblastoma, undergoing nonglioma brain surgery, or in good health (not recorded which). CDR3s include the opening cysteine and the closing phenylalanine or tryptophan. The D gene is left open where the match is weak. A clone size is listed for some rows: how often the clone was seen (once, few, many), or a class if it is expanded.

NA	many	TRBV4-2	TRBJ1-1	TGTGCCAGCAGCCAAGTTTCTGGGTACACTGAAGCTTTCTTT	CASSQVSGYTEAFF
TRBD1	many	TRBV7-6	TRBJ2-1	TGTGCCAGCAGCGTAGGACAGGGTCCGCAATATGAGCAGTTCTTC	CASSVGQGPQYEQFF
TRBD2	NA	TRBV5-1	TRBJ2-7	TGCGCCAGCAGCTTAATAGCGGGAGTAAGTGAGCAGTACTTC	CASSLIAGVSEQYF
NA	NA	TRBV19	TRBJ1-2	TGTGCCAGTAGTATTACCCAACAGAGCTATGGCTACACCTTC	CASSITQQSYGYTF
NA	few	TRBV19	TRBJ1-2	TGTGCCAGTAGTATTTCAGCGGAAAACTATGGCTACACCTTC	CASSISAENYGYTF
NA	many	TRBV20-1	TRBJ1-5	TGCAGTGCTAGAGTATCAGGCAATCAGCCCCAGCATTTT	CSARVSGNQPQHF
TRBD1	NA	TRBV2	TRBJ2-7	TGTGCCAGCAGAATGCCGGGACAGGGTATCAGGGGCCACGATCAGTACTTC	CASRMPGQGIRGHDQYF
TRBD1	few	TRBV30	TRBJ1-2	TGTGCCTGGAGTATTCCGGGACAGGGAAACTATGGCTACACCTTC	CAWSIPGQGNYGYTF
TRBD1	few	TRBV12-3/TRBV12-4	TRBJ2-7	TGTGCCAGCAGTGCTGACAGGGCAGGCTCCTACGAGCAGTACTTC	CASSADRAGSYEQYF
TRBD1	many	TRBV15	TRBJ2-7	TGTGCCACCAGCCCCGCCGGGACAGGGGATGAGCAGTACTTC	CATSPAGTGDEQYF
NA	many	TRBV4-1	TRBJ2-5	TGCGCCAGCAGCCATCCTCTAGAGACCCAGTACTTC	CASSHPLETQYF
TRBD1	many	TRBV12-3/TRBV12-4	TRBJ1-6	TGTGCCAGCAGTCGACAGGGCGGGTATAATTCACCCCTCCACTTT	CASSRQGGYNSPLHF
NA	many	TRBV18	TRBJ2-1	TGTGCCAGCTCACCCGCTAAGAACAATGAGCAGTTCTTC	CASSPAKNNEQFF
NA	NA	TRBV5-5	TRBJ1-1	TGTGCCAGCAACCACCTTGTGGGCACTGAAGCTTTCTTT	CASNHLVGTEAFF
NA	many	TRBV19	TRBJ2-5	TGTGCCAGTAGTATAGACAGGGGCCAAGAGACCCAGTACTTC	CASSIDRGQETQYF
NA	NA	TRBV6-6	TRBJ2-7	TGTGCCAGCAGTTACTCAGACGGCTACGAGCAGTACTTC	CASSYSDGYEQYF
NA	many	TRBV3-1	TRBJ1-1	TGTGCCAGCAGCCAACAATTCGCAGGGAACACTGAAGCTTTCTTT	CASSQQFAGNTEAFF
NA	many	TRBV7-2	TRBJ2-1	TGTGCCAGCAGCTTAGCAGGGGCTTTCAATGAGCAGTTCTTC	CASSLAGAFNEQFF
TRBD2	many	TRBV27	TRBJ2-5	TGTGCCAGCAGTTGGGGGGGTGAGACCCAGTACTTC	CASSWGGETQYF
TRBD1	NA	TRBV11-2	TRBJ1-1	TGTGCCAGCAGGGAGGGACAGGGATTAGGAAGCACTGAAGCTTTCTTT	CASREGQGLGSTEAFF
TRBD1	few	TRBV29-1	TRBJ2-5	TGCAGCGGAACCTGGGACAGTGAGACCCAGTACTTC	CSGTWDSETQYF
NA	NA	TRBV11-2	TRBJ2-1	TGTGCCAGCAGCCCAGAGTGGCGCGGGATGGAAGTTGAGCAGTTCTTC	CASSPEWRGMEVEQFF
TRBD1	once	TRBV24-1	TRBJ1-5	TGTGCCACCAGTGATTTCCAGGGGACCGGGACAGGGAGCGATCTGCCCCAGCATTTT	CATSDFQGTGTGSDLPQHF
NA	many	TRBV6-4	TRBJ1-1	TGTGCCAGCAGTGACTTCGGTGAAGGAACTGAAGCTTTCTTT	CASSDFGEGTEAFF
TRBD1	many	TRBV20-1	TRBJ1-2	TGCAGTGCAAATACCGGGACAGGGTTTGGTGGCTACACCTTC	CSANTGTGFGGYTF
NA	many	TRBV20-1	TRBJ2-7	TGCAGTGCTAGAGATCAGGGGTCCCCCACCTACGAGCAGTACTTC	CSARDQGSPTYEQYF
NA	many	TRBV5-1	TRBJ1-1	TGCGCCAGCAGCCAGGGACCGCCGAACACTGAAGCTTTCTTT	CASSQGPPNTEAFF
NA	NA	TRBV4-1	TRBJ1-5	TGCGCCAGCAGCCAACCCTCTGGCAGGGCTCGCAATCAGCCCCAGCATTTT	CASSQPSGRARNQPQHF
NA	NA	TRBV7-2	TRBJ2-3	TGTGCCAGCAGCTCCCCTAGGGGATTCACAGATACGCAGTATTTT	CASSSPRGFTDTQYF
TRBD2	NA	TRBV7-8	TRBJ2-5	TGTGCCAGCAGCGTAAAGACTAGCGGTAAAGATACCCAGTACTTC	CASSVKTSGKDTQYF
TRBD1	NA	TRBV2	TRBJ1-4	TGTGCCAGCAGCATGACAGGGGAGGGGAATGAAAAACTGTTTTTT	CASSMTGEGNEKLFF
NA	NA	TRBV18	TRBJ2-5	TGTGCCAGCTCACGGACATCCACTCAAGAGACCCAGTACTTC	CASSRTSTQETQYF
TRBD1	many	TRBV7-2	TRBJ2-1	TGTGCCAGCAGCCCGACAGGGGTGCTCTACAATGAGCAGTTCTTC	CASSPTGVLYNEQFF
NA	many	TRBV29-1	TRBJ1-2	TGCAGCGTTGAAGAGGCGGGGGGCTACACCTTC	CSVEEAGGYTF
TRBD2	many	TRBV7-2	TRBJ2-7	TGTGCCAGCAGCTCCGAAGCGGGGATGAGCTCCTACGAGCAGTACTTC	CASSSEAGMSSYEQYF
NA	medium-sized	TRBV27	TRBJ2-1	TGTGCCAGCACCAGGAGCTCCTACAATGAGCAGTTCTTC	CASTRSSYNEQFF
NA	many	TRBV15	TRBJ1-2	TGTGCCACCAGCCCCTTGGGGTCGAGGTTCGTCTATGGCTACACCTTC	CATSPLGSRFVYGYTF
NA	NA	TRBV20-1	TRBJ2-7	TGCAGTGCTGGAGACGTCAGGGCAGAGCAGTACTTC	CSAGDVRAEQYF
NA	many	TRBV6-1	TRBJ2-3	TGTGCCAGCAGGGGACATGGGCGGGTGGGTCTCACAGATACGCAGTATTTT	CASRGHGRVGLTDTQYF
TRBD1	many	TRBV15	TRBJ1-3	TGTGCCACCAGCACCGACAGGGAGGTATCCTCTGGAAACACCATATATTTT	CATSTDREVSSGNTIYF
TRBD1	NA	TRBV4-1	TRBJ2-5	TGCGCCAGCAGCCAACACACGACAGGGGAAGAGACCCAGTACTTC	CASSQHTTGEETQYF
NA	few	TRBV11-2	TRBJ2-6	TGTGCCAGCAGCTCGACAGGGAGGTCTGGGGCCAACGTCCTGACTTTC	CASSSTGRSGANVLTF
NA	many	TRBV4-2	TRBJ2-6	TGTGCCAGCTCAAATCCCTGGAGGGCCAACGTCCTGACTTTC	CASSNPWRANVLTF
TRBD1	many	TRBV5-1	TRBJ2-7	TGCGCCAGCAGCTTGGCAGGCAGGGGGCAAGCGGAACCCTACGAGCAGTACTTC	CASSLAGRGQAEPYEQYF
NA	many	TRBV20-1	TRBJ1-4	TGCAGTGCCACCTCGGACGGACGGGGTGAAAAACTGTTTTTT	CSATSDGRGEKLFF
TRBD2	many	TRBV6-1	TRBJ2-5	TGTGCCAGCAGTTCTAGCGGGGGAAGAGAGACCCAGTACTTC	CASSSSGGRETQYF
NA	many	TRBV7-2	TRBJ2-3	TGTGCCAGCAGCTTAAGTCTTAGCACAGATACGCAGTATTTT	CASSLSLSTDTQYF
NA	few	TRBV4-3	TRBJ2-7	TGCGCCAGAAGCCCCTCGGCCCGCCCCTACGAGCAGTACTTC	CARSPSARPYEQYF
NA	many	TRBV5-1	TRBJ1-1	TGCGCCAGCAGCTTGGGAGAGACGAGACAGAACACTGAAGCTTTCTTT	CASSLGETRQNTEAFF
TRBD1	many	TRBV6-1	TRBJ2-1	TGTGCCAGCAGTCCCTTACCGGGACAGGGGAGTCCCGAGCAGTTCTTC	CASSPLPGQGSPEQFF
NA	few	TRBV5-4	TRBJ2-7	TGTGCCAGCAGCTTGGAAGGCGGGATCACCTACGAGCAGTACTTC	CASSLEGGITYEQYF
TRBD1	NA	TRBV3-1	TRBJ1-5	TGTGCCAGCAGCCAAGCCACAGGGGACCAGCCCCAGCATTTT	CASSQATGDQPQHF
NA	many	TRBV18	TRBJ1-6	TGTGCCAGCTCATCCGCGAATATGGGGTCCTCGGGAAGGTCACCCCTCCACTTT	CASSSANMGSSGRSPLHF
NA	many	TRBV6-1	TRBJ2-7	TGTGCCAGCAGTGAAGGCGTGGGGGATTCAACCTACGAGCAGTACTTC	CASSEGVGDSTYEQYF
NA	NA	TRBV15	TRBJ1-2	TGTGCCCCCATCAGGGAAAGGCCGTCGGGCGGCTACACCTTC	CAPIRERPSGGYTF
NA	NA	TRBV29-1	TRBJ2-5	TGCAGCGTTGAAGACCCGGGACACCAAGAGGCCCAGTACTTC	CSVEDPGHQEAQYF
TRBD1	many	TRBV10-3	TRBJ1-1	TGTGCCATCAGTGCGGACAGGGGGATCAGTCTCGGCACTGAAGCTTTCTTT	CAISADRGISLGTEAFF
NA	many	TRBV3-1	TRBJ1-2	TGTGCCAGCAGCCAAGTCGCCGACAGACGCTATGGCTACACCTTC	CASSQVADRRYGYTF
NA	NA	TRBV6-6	TRBJ1-6	TGTGCCAGCAGAGCCGACATAATCTCCTATAATTCACCCCTCCACTTT	CASRADIISYNSPLHF